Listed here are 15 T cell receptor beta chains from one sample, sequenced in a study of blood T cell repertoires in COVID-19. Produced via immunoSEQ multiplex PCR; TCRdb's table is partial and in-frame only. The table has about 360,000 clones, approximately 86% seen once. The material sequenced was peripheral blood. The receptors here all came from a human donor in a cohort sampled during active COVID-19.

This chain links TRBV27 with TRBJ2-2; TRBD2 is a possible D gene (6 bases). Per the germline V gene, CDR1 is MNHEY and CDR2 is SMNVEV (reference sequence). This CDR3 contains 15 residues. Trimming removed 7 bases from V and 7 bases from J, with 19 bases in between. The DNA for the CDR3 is TGTGCCAGCAAAATCGGTGGGCGGGAACGCGGGGAGCTGTTTTTT. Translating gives CASKIGGRERGELFF.

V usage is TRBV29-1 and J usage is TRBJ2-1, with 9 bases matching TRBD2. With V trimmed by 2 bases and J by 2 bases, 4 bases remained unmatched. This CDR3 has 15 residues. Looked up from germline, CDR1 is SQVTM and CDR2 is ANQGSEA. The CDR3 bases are TGCAGCGTTGAATATTCTAGCGGGGCCTACAATGAGCAGTTCTTC. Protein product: CSVEYSSGAYNEQFF.

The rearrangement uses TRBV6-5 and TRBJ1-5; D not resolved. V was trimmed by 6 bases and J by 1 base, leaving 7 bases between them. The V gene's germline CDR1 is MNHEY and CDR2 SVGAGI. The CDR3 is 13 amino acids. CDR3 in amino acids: CASRSRSNQPQHF. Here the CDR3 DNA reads TGTGCCAGCAGAAGTAGAAGCAATCAGCCCCAGCATTTT.

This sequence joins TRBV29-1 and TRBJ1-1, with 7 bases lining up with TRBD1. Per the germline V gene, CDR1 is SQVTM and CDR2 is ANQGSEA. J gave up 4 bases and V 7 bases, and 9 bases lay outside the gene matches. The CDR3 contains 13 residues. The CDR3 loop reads CSANPRGTTEAFF. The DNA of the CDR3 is TGCAGCGCTAACCCCAGGGGGACCACTGAAGCTTTCTTT. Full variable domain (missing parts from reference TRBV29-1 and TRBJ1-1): SAVISQKPSRDICQRGTSLTIQCQVDSQVTMMFWYRQQPGQSLTLIATANQGSEATYESGFVIDKFPISRPNLTFSTLTVSNMSPEDSSIYLCSANPRGTTEAFFGQGTRLTVV.

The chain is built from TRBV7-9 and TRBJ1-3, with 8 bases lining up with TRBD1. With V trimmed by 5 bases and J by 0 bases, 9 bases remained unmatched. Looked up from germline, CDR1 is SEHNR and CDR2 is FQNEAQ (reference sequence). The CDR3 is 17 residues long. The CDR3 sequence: CASSPMDRAHSGNTIYF. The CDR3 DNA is TGTGCCAGCAGCCCGATGGACAGGGCTCACTCTGGAAACACCATATATTTT. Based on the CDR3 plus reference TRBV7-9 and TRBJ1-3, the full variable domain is DTGVSQNPRHKITKRGQNVTFRCDPISEHNRLYWYRQTLGQGPEFLTYFQNEAQLEKSRLLSDRFSAERPKGSFSTLEIQRTEQGDSAMYLCASSPMDRAHSGNTIYFGEGSWLTVV.

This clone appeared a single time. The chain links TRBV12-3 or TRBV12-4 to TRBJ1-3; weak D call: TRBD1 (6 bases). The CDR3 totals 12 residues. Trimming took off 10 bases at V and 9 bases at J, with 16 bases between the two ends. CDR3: CATLRGLSTIYF. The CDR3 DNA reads TGTGCCACCTTAAGGGGGTTATCCACCATATATTTT.

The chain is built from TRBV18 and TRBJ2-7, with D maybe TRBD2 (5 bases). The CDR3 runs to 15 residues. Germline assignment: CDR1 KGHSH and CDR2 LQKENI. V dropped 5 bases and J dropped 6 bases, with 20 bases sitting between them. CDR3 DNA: TGTGCCAGCTCAATGAGTCCGGGAAGTAGCAGCGAGCAGTACTTC. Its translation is CASSMSPGSSSEQYF.

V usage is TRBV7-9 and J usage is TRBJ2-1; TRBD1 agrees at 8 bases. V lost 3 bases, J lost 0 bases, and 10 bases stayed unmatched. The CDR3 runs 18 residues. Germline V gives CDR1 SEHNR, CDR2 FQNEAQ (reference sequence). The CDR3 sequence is CASSFGLGTGFSYNEQFF. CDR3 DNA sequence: TGTGCCAGCAGCTTTGGTTTGGGGACAGGTTTCTCCTACAATGAGCAGTTCTTC. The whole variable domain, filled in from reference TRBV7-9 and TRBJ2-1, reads DTGVSQNPRHKITKRGQNVTFRCDPISEHNRLYWYRQTLGQGPEFLTYFQNEAQLEKSRLLSDRFSAERPKGSFSTLEIQRTEQGDSAMYLCASSFGLGTGFSYNEQFFGPGTRLTVL.

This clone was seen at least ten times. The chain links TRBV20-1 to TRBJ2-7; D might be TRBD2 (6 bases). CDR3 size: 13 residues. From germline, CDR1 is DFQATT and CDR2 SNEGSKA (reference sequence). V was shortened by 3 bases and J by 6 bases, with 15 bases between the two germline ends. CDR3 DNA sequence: TGCAGTGCTAGTAATCGGGAGTGGGGCGAGCAGTACTTC. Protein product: CSASNREWGEQYF.

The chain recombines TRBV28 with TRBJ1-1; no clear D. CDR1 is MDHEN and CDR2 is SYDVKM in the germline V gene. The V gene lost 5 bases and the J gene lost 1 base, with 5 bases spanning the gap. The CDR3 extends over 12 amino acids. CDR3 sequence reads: CASSAPNTEAFF. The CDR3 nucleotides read TGTGCCAGCAGTGCGCCGAACACTGAAGCTTTCTTT.

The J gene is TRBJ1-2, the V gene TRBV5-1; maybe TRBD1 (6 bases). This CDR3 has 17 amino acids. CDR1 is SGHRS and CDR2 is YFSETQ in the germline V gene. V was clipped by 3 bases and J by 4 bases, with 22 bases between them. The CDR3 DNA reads TGCGCCAGCAGCTCATACCGGACAGCCGAACCCTTCTATGGCTACACCTTC. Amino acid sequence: CASSSYRTAEPFYGYTF.

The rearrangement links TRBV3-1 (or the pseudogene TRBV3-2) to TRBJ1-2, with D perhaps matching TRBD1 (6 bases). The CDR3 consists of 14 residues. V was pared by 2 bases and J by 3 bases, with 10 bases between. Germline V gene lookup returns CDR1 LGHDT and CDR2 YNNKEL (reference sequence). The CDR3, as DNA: TGTGCCAGCAGCCAAAGTCCAGGGGACTATGGCTACACCTTC. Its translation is CASSQSPGDYGYTF.

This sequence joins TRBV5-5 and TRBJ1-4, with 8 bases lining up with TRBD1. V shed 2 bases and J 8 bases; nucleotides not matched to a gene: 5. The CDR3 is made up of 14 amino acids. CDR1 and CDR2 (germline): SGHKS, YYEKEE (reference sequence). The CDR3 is CASSFRGRDEKLFF. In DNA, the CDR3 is TGTGCCAGCAGCTTCAGGGGGCGCGACGAAAAACTGTTTTTT.

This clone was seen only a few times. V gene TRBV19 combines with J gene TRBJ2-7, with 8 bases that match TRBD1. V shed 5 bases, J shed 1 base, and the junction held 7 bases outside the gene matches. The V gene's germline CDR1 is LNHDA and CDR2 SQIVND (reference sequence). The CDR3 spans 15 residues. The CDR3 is CASSLNRQGSYEQYF. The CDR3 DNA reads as TGTGCCAGTAGTCTAAACCGACAGGGGTCCTACGAGCAGTACTTC. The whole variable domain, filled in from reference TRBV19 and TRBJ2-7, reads DGGITQSPKYLFRKEGQNVTLSCEQNLNHDAMYWYRQDPGQGLRLIYYSQIVNDFQKGDIAEGYSVSREKKESFPLTVTSAQKNPTAFYLCASSLNRQGSYEQYFGPGTRLTVT.

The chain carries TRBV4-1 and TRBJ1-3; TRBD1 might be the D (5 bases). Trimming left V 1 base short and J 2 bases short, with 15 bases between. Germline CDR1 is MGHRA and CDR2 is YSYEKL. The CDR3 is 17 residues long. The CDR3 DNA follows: TGCGCCAGCAGCCAAGCCGGGACTCCAGGAGCTGGAAACACCATATATTTT. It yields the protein CASSQAGTPGAGNTIYF.